This T cell receptor (beta chain) appears in the sequencing data of a study of cytomegalovirus exposure and HLA in healthy donors (dated by TCRdb to 2016 to 2017). Some background on the complete study: According to an earlier analysis of a few hundred of the donors, 150 million to 200 million T cells yielded some 110 million unique TCR beta sequences and about 300 Gb of sequence data. An earlier analysis of 450 to 750 of the donors used high-throughput TCR beta sequencing to judge whether each TCR beta V gene segment behaved as functional or pseudogenic. About 280 gigabases of sequencing data and approximately 85 million unique TCR sequences were included in an early release covering around 600 HLA-typed donors. A later analysis re-analyzed previously published TCR beta repertoires from 500 to 700 donors and added high-resolution HLA genotyping to study TCR occurrence patterns. Among 300 to 450 genotyped donors of the cohort, an average of 235,054 unique TCR beta nucleotide sequences were sequenced per donor, around 18% of them non-productive. The number of donors typed differed by locus, with roughly 620-630 for A, B, C, DRB1 and DQB1, 522 for DQA1, over 600 for DPA1, and some 440 for DPB1. Because of strong linkage in the cohort, a few DR-DQ haplotypes were treated as single units for association and clustering. The study combined high-throughput TCR immunosequencing, statistical association of individual TCRs with disease status, and machine learning to predict cytomegalovirus infection status. The study used immunosequencing to profile the T cell repertoires of approximately 690 subjects and linked those repertoires to cytomegalovirus serostatus. Donor age, sex, ethnicity and CMV serostatus were compiled together with the repertoire data. The later analysis used no new phenotypic data to find candidate immune exposures, relying instead on TCR beta sequences and their occurrence across donors. The aim of the study was to test whether cataloging public T cell receptors could identify signatures of past pathogen exposure. Besides the first cohort of around 700 subjects, a separate validation cohort made up of 120 different subjects was used. All discovery cohort repertoires had been generated on a single sequencing platform. Class I and class II HLA loci were covered by the typing at four-digit resolution. Of the 350 to 450 genotyped donors, 65% to 90% fell in the genetic ancestry cluster associated with self-reported Caucasian donors. Genome-wide SNP genotypes for about 60% of the 666 donors were used in a later genetic analysis, which treated that subset as a discovery cohort.

The protocol used for the library was the immunoSEQ multiplex PCR assay. For the multiplex PCR, a mixture combining 60 forward primers for TCR Vbeta segments and 13 reverse primers for TCR Jbeta segments was used. The CDR3 region of rearranged TCR beta genes was amplified from genomic DNA with a multiplex PCR assay. Amplified TCR beta libraries were sequenced as 87-base-pair reads on the Illumina HiSeq System. The study's own analysis went as follows. A later analysis tallied tens of millions of unique TCR beta chains across the 700 or so repertoires, and about 10 million of those chains were shared by two or more donors. A nearest-neighbor algorithm error-corrected the raw reads and collapsed the reads into unique sequences, merging closely related sequences to remove PCR and sequencing errors. To assign V, D and J gene segments, CDR3 sequences were aligned to IMGT reference sequences. Each retained sequence needed at least a six-nucleotide match to both a V gene segment and a J gene segment. Rearrangements were called productive when the CDR3 lacked stop codons and stayed in frame with V and J; all others were non-productive. Following IMGT convention, CDR3 was defined as the stretch from the second conserved V-encoded cysteine up to the conserved J-encoded phenylalanine. The earlier analysis of 587 of the donors excluded sequences that lacked an unambiguous match to a single V gene segment. In an earlier analysis of around 590 of the donors, a V segment was called functional when productive rearrangements were above 56.7%, and segregating when the standard deviation between donors exceeded 5%. A statistical classification framework was developed to diagnose cytomegalovirus status using the catalog of TCR beta chain sequences. In a later analysis, V and J genes were assigned by comparing TCR nucleotide sequences against IMGT/GENE-DB human TR gene sequences. Using the TCRdist pipeline, a later analysis assigned CDR3 sequences along with most-parsimonious VDJ recombination scenarios. In a later analysis, every TCR beta chain was defined by the combination of its CDR3 amino acid sequence and its V-gene family, and reads without a unique V-gene family were dropped. In a later analysis, 450 to 600 highly shared, low-generation-probability nucleotide sequences were removed to address suspected cross-contamination and a sequencing artifact. A later analysis calculated a clonal expansion index for each public chain from normalized within-repertoire ranks of inferred template counts. Generation probabilities in a later analysis came from a VDJ recombination model fitted to out-of-frame rearrangements, and those results were checked against IGoR. In a later analysis, TCR-TCR, TCR-HLA and TCR-CMV co-occurrence was scored with hypergeometric tests, and a repertoire-size bias correction was applied to TCR pairs. To estimate false discovery rates, a later analysis permuted the HLA or CMV assignments 20 times. In a later analysis, co-occurring TCRs were grouped with DBSCAN, and TCRdist sequence similarity was added when clustering was performed within HLA-allele-positive subsets. For co-occurrence clustering, repertoires with fewer than 30,000 or more than 120,000 public chains were excluded, along with about five repertoires with anomalous nucleotide sharing. What TCRdb holds here is the immuneACCESS table cut down to in-frame rearrangements. Part of the clones is not present; checked against another copy, under half of the missing clones reflect an unresolved V gene, and the others are unexplained. Clonal size and the V and J genes are those of that table, whereas D and trimming came from the DNA. This sample is represented by roughly 120,000 clones; roughly three quarters of them were singletons. The ten biggest clones cover 2.5% to 3.5% of the sample.

Note on this clone: Its antigen specificity is not known. No much larger clonotype is one base removed from it; base qualities were not supplied.

Results the study describes overall, beyond this receptor: According to the authors, the approach could potentially be generalized to other disease states and immunological phenotypes. A group of highly shared sequence variants was considered likely to be a technical artifact of the sequencing pipeline. Linkage disequilibrium might explain the correlated functional status among segregating V segments, but an unknown experimental factor could not be ruled out. Most TCR sequences were seen in very few donors, while some public TCRs were found in many individuals. Immune exposure information for the cohort was limited to CMV serostatus. Because counts were too low, roughly 16 rarely observed V segments, including chromosome 9 orphons, were left out of the earlier analysis of 587 of the donors. Sequencing depth was assumed to be roughly uniform across donors in the presence/absence analyses, though that assumption may not hold. In a later analysis, HLA-associated TCR beta chains showed more clonal expansion and lower generation probabilities than non-associated chains that were equally common. An association between a missense DCLRE1C variant and V-gene and J-gene trimming of TCR beta chains was found in a later genetic analysis and replicated in an independent cohort. The study listed over 150 TCR beta chains as associated with cytomegalovirus. Several of the top co-occurrence clusters appeared to be linked to parvovirus B19, influenza, CMV and Epstein-Barr virus, according to a later analysis. A further reported finding was that TCR beta sequences accurately predicted the HLA-A and HLA-B alleles for most subjects in the first cohort. Strong co-occurrence of HLA alleles, especially DR and DQ, made assigning TCR associations to individual alleles difficult. In this cohort, only TCR beta chains were sequenced, and detectable features were limited by the absence of alpha or paired-chain data. Because HLA typing was missing for some donors at each locus, association tests included only the typed subset. A later analysis associated approximately 17,000 TCR beta sequences with specific HLA alleles at a false discovery rate of 0.05. A later analysis found that TCR association rates varied across HLA loci, with DRB1 alleles showing the most associated TCRs and HLA-C alleles the fewest. A later genetic analysis reported fewer N-insertions in productive TCRs among donors in an Asian-associated ancestry cluster than the approximately 670-donor mean. The classifier was reported to diagnose cytomegalovirus status with high specificity and sensitivity in both the original and validation cohorts. Because the 87-base-pair reads could not distinguish some IMGT-functional V segments, including TRBV6-2 and TRBV6-3, those segments were excluded. According to a later analysis, most CMV-associated TCR beta chains appeared to be HLA-restricted, and the HLA associations seemed to be driven largely by CMV exposure. In vitro tests confirmed that three of the cytomegalovirus-associated TCR beta chains recognize cytomegalovirus antigens. Broadly in line with IMGT annotations, most TCR beta V segments showed up in productive rearrangements about 87% or about 30% of the time in an earlier analysis of 587 of the donors.

Inclusive of the bounding cysteine and phenylalanine, the CDR3 is 14 residues long. Left in the record is the CDR3 DNA by itself, 42 bases read in frame from the first base. V is reduced by 5 bases and J by 3 bases, leaving a spacing of 10 bases between them. The germline V gene gives CDR1 as SGHNT and CDR2 as YENEEA. In total, 630 or so healthy bone marrow donors made up the cohort. At the time of sampling, every cohort member was nominally healthy, though immune exposures that went unrecorded were likely present. The donor tested CMV seropositive and was one of the 289 seropositive cohort members. A peripheral blood sample was provided by each donor, and peripheral blood mononuclear cells were used for TCR beta sequencing. Genomic DNA was extracted from the blood cell samples with the Qiagen DNeasy Blood Extraction Kit.

Sequencing was performed on PBMCs. The sequence was collected from a woman aged 18-35 years in good health and CMV-seropositive. The V and J segments used are TRBV11-3 and TRBJ2-2; there is no confident call for the D gene. The DNA sequence is given as TGTGCCAGCAGCCCCCTCAGATACACCGGGGAGCTGTTTTTT. This encodes CASSPLRYTGELFF.